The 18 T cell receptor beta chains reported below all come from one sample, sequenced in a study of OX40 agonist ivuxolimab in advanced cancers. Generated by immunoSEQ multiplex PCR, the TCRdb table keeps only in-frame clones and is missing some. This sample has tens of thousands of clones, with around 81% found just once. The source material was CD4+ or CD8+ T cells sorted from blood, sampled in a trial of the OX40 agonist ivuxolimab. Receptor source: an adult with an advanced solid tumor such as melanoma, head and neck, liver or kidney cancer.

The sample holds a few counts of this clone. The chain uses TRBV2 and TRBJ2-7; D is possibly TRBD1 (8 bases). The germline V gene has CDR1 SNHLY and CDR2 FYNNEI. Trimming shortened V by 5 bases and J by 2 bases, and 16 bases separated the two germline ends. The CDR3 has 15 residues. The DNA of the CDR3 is TGTGCCAGCAGTTCTGACAGGGGAGGGGCCTACGAGCAGTACTTC. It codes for CASSSDRGGAYEQYF.

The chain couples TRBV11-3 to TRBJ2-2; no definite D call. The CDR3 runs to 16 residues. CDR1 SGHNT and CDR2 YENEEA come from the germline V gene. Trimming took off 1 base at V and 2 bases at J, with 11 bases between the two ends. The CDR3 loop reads CASSLGRILNTGELFF. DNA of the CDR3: TGTGCCAGCAGCTTAGGTCGGATTCTAAACACCGGGGAGCTGTTTTTT.

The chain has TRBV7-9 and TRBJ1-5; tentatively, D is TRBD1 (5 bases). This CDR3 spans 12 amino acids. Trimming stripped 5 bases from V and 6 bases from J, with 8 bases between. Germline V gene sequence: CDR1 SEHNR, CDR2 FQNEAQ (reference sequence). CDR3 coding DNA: TGTGCCAGCAGCCCGGGGACTCAGCCCCAGCATTTT. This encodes CASSPGTQPQHF.

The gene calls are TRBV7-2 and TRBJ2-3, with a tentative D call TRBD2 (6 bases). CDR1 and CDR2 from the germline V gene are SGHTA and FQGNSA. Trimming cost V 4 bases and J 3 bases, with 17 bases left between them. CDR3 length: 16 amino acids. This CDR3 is CASSSFPRGRTDTQYF. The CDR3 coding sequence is TGTGCCAGCAGCTCCTTCCCTCGGGGGAGAACAGATACGCAGTATTTT.

In DNA form, the CDR3 reads TGTGCCAGCTCCCTACTCCGGACAGAGAATGAAAAACTGTTTTTT. Its translation: CASSLLRTENEKLFF. The chain employs TRBV18 and TRBJ1-4; TRBD1 might be the D (6 bases). Germline CDR1 is KGHSH and CDR2 is LQKENI. V was trimmed by 6 bases and J by 5 bases, leaving 16 bases between them. This CDR3 spans 15 amino acids.

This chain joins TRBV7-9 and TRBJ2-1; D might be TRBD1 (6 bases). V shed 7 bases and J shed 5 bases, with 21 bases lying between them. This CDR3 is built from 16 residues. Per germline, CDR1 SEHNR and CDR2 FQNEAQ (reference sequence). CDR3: CASTLGPGHLHNEQFF. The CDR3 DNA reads TGTGCCAGCACCCTGGGCCCGGGACACCTCCACAATGAGCAGTTCTTC.

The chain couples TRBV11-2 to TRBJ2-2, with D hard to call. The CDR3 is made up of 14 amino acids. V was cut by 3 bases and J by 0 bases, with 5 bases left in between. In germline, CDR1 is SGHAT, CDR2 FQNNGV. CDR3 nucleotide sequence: TGTGCCAGCAGCTTTTCTCCGAACACCGGGGAGCTGTTTTTT. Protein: CASSFSPNTGELFF. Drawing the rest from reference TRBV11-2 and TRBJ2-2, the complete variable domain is EAGVAQSPRYKIIEKRQSVAFWCNPISGHATLYWYQQILGQGPKLLIQFQNNGVVDDSQLPKDRFSAERLKGVDSTLKIQPAKLEDSAVYLCASSFSPNTGELFFGEGSRLTVL.

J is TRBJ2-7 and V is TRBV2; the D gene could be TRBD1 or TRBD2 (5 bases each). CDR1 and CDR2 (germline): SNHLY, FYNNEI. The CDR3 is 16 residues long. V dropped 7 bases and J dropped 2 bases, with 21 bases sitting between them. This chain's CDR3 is CASMPSGKGSPYEQYF. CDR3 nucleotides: TGTGCCAGCATGCCCTCGGGGAAGGGGAGTCCCTACGAGCAGTACTTC.

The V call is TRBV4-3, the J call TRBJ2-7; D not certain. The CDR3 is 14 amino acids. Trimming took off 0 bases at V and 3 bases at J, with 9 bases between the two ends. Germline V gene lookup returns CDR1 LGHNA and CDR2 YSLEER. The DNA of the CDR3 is TGCGCCAGCAGCCAAGAAAGGATTAACTACGAGCAGTACTTC. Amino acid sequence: CASSQERINYEQYF.

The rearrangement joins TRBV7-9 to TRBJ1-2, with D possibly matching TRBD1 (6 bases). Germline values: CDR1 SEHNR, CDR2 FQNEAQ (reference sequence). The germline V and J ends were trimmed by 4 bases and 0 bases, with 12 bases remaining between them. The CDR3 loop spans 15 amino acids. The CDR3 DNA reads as TGTGCCAGCAGCTCGGACAGAGTTACTAACTATGGCTACACCTTC. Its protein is CASSSDRVTNYGYTF.

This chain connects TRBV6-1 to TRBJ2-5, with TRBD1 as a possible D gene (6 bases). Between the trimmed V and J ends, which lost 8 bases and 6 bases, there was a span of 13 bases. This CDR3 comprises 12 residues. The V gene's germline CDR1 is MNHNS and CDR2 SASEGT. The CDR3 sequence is CASAQGRQTQYF. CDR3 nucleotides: TGTGCCAGCGCGCAGGGGCGGCAGACCCAGTACTTC.

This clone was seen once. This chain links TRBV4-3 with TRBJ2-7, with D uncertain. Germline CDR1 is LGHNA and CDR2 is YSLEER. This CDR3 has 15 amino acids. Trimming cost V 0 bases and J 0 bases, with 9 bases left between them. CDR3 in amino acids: CASSQETASSYEQYF. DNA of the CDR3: TGCGCCAGCAGCCAAGAAACGGCGAGCTCCTACGAGCAGTACTTC.

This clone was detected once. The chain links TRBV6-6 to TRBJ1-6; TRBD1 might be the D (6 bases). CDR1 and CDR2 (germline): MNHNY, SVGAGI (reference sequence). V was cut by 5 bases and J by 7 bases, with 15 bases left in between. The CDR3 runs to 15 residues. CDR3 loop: CASSPSDSQNSPLHF. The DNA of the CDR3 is TGTGCCAGCAGTCCCTCGGACAGCCAGAATTCACCCCTCCACTTT.

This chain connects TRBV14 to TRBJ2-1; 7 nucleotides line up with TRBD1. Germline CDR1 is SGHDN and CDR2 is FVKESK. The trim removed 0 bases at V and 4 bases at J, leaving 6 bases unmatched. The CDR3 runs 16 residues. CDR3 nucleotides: TGTGCCAGCAGCCAAGAATGGACAGGAGGATACAATGAGCAGTTCTTC. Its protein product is CASSQEWTGGYNEQFF.

The CDR3 coding sequence is TGTGCCAGCAGCCCGCTGGGGGAGCAGTACTTC. Its protein is CASSPLGEQYF. The chain combines TRBV6-4 with TRBJ2-7; D is undetermined. The V end lost 6 bases, the J end lost 7 bases, and 10 bases lay between the germline ends. Germline V CDR1 and CDR2: MRHNA, SNTAGT. This CDR3 has 11 amino acids.

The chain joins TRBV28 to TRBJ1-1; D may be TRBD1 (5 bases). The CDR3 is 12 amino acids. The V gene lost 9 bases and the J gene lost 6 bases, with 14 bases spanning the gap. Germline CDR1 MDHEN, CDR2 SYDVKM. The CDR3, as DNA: TGTGCCAGTTGTACAGGTCCTGCTGAAGCTTTCTTT. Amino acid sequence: CASCTGPAEAFF.

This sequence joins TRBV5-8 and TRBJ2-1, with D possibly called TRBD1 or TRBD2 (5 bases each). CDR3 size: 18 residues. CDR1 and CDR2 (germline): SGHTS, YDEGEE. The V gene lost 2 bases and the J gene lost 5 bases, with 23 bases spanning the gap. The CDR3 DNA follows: TGTGCCAGCAGCTTTTTCGGTCGGTGGGGCCTCGGGGACAATGAGCAGTTCTTC. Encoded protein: CASSFFGRWGLGDNEQFF.

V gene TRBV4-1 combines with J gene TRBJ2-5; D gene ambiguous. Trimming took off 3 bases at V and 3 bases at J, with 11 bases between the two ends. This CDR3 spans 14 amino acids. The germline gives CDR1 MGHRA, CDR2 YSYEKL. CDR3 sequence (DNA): TGCGCCAGCAGCCATACTGACACAGAAGAGACCCAGTACTTC. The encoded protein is CASSHTDTEETQYF.